This T cell receptor (beta chain) was recorded in a study of blood T cell repertoires in COVID-19. The repertoire was sequenced with immunoSEQ multiplex PCR; TCRdb's copy has only in-frame clones and lacks some. Of some 240,000 clones in the sample, 89% are singletons; the top ten hold around 4.6%. Germline trimming cut 5 bases from V and 5 bases from J; bases unmatched to any gene: 8. In germline, CDR1 is MNHNS, CDR2 SASEGT. The CDR3 covers 15 residues. Material for sequencing was peripheral blood. The chain joins TRBV6-1 to TRBJ2-4, with 8 bases aligning to TRBD1. This sequence was found in a woman in her 40s who had recovered from COVID-19. The CDR3: CASSRDRLGENIQYF. CDR3 coding DNA: TGTGCCAGCAGTCGGGACAGGCTGGGGGAAAACATTCAGTACTTC.